The T cell receptor beta chain under discussion was sequenced for a study of shared clonotypes between healthy human individuals. This CDR3 contains 14 residues. V was trimmed by 3 bases and J by 4 bases, leaving 10 bases between them. Germline values: CDR1 SGHRS, CDR2 YFSETQ. Only in-frame clones appear in the TCRdb table, and some are missing; sequencing was by immunoSEQ multiplex PCR. The sample has roughly 450,000 clones, approximately 85% seen once. Donors had no recently reported acute infections or vaccinations and were HIV-negative. This TCR was sampled from a woman between 40 and 50 years old in good health. Some clones in this sample may be carry-over from other donors' samples. Sequencing used PBMCs. The chain couples TRBV5-1 to TRBJ2-2; D is perhaps TRBD2 (5 bases). Here the CDR3 reads CASSSEGSTGELFF. The CDR3 DNA reads TGCGCCAGCAGCTCCGAGGGAAGCACCGGGGAGCTGTTTTTT. The entire variable domain, with the rest obtained from reference TRBV5-1 and TRBJ2-2, is as follows: KAGVTQTPRYLIKTRGQQVTLSCSPISGHRSVSWYQQTPGQGLQFLFEYFSETQRNKGNFPGRFSGRQFSNSRSEMNVSTLELGDSALYLCASSSEGSTGELFFGEGSRLTVL.